This T cell receptor (beta chain) was recorded in a study of blood T cells in healthy people across ages. General observations from the study: Age showed a roughly linear inverse relationship with TCR beta diversity per million T cells.

Regarding this clonotype: As yet, its antigen is unknown.

The V gene end was trimmed by 5 bases and the J gene end by 7 bases; junction bases not matched to a gene: 11. CDR1 SGHTA and CDR2 FQGNSA come from the germline V gene. The CDR3 is made up of 15 amino acids. The draw of peripheral blood yielded approximately 10 milliliters from each donor. Together with a sample-barcoded 5' primer, a J-beta primer mix was included in a second PCR lasting roughly 6 to 12 cycles. The authors tagged each cDNA molecule using a template-switch adaptor with 12 random nucleotides. TCRdb reanalysed the 5' RACE reads using MiXCR and keeps one entry per CDR3 protein. This sample carries 920,000 or so distinct CDR3 sequences, under 45% of them seen once, and the ten largest clones take approximately 17%.

Sequencing was carried out using blood. The source of this sequence is an older woman in good health. The genes are TRBV7-2 and TRBJ2-5; 9 bases are shared with TRBD1. This CDR3 is CASSPRQGGFWTQYF. The CDR3 region has the DNA TGTGCCAGCAGCCCTCGACAGGGGGGATTTTGGACCCAGTACTTC.